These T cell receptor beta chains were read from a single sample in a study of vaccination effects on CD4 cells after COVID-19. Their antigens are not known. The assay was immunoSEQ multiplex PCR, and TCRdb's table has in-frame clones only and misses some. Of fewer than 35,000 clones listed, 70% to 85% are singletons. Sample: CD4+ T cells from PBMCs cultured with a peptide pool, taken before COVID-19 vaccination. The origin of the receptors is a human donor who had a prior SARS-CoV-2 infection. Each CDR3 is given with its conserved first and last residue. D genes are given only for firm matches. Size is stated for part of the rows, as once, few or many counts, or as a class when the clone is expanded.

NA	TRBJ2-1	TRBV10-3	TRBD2	CAISGLAGGPGSEQFF	TGTGCCATCAGCGGACTAGCGGGGGGGCCGGGGTCGGAGCAGTTCTTC
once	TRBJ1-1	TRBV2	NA	CASIAEQNTEAFF	TGTGCCAGCATAGCGGAGCAGAACACTGAAGCTTTCTTT
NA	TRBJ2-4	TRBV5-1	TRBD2	CASSSSGAKNIQYF	TGCGCCAGCAGCTCTAGCGGAGCCAAAAACATTCAGTACTTC
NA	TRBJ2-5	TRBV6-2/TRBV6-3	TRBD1	CASSRHRGETQYF	TGTGCCAGCAGTCGACACAGGGGTGAGACCCAGTACTTC
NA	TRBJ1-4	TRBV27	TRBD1	CASSPWTGGEEKLFF	TGTGCCAGCAGTCCATGGACAGGGGGCGAAGAAAAACTGTTTTTT
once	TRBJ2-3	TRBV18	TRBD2	CASSQNSGRAAPGDTQYF	TGTGCCAGCTCACAGAATAGCGGGAGGGCCGCTCCGGGGGATACGCAGTATTTT
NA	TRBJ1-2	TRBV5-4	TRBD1	CASSRGTVLYGYTF	TGTGCCAGCAGCAGGGGGACAGTTCTCTATGGCTACACCTTC
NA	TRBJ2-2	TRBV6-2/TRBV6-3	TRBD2	CASSGGLADTGELFF	TGTGCCAGCAGTGGCGGACTAGCGGACACCGGGGAGCTGTTTTTT
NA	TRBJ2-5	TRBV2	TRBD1	CASGSRGRQETQYF	TGTGCCAGCGGTAGCAGGGGGCGCCAAGAGACCCAGTACTTC
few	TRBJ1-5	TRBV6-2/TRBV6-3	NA	CASSYNPFRANQPQHF	TGTGCCAGCAGTTACAATCCTTTTCGGGCGAATCAGCCCCAGCATTTT
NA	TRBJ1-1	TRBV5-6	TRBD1	CASSLNRGWDTEAFF	TGTGCCAGCAGCTTAAACAGGGGCTGGGACACTGAAGCTTTCTTT
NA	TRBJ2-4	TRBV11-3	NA	CASSLGRKNIQYF	TGTGCCAGCAGCTTAGGACGGAAAAACATTCAGTACTTC
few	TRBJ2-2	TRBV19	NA	CASSKATTGTGELFF	TGTGCCAGTAGTAAAGCTACGACAGGCACCGGGGAGCTGTTTTTT
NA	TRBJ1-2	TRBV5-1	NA	CASSLAGVPGYTF	TGCGCCAGCAGCTTGGCAGGGGTTCCTGGCTACACCTTC
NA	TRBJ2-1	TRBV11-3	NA	CASSFSRYSYNEQFF	TGTGCCAGCAGCTTTAGCAGATACTCCTACAATGAGCAGTTCTTC
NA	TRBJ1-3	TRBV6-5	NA	CASSRDPQSNTIYF	TGTGCCAGCAGCCGGGACCCGCAGTCAAACACCATATATTTT
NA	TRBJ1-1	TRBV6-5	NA	CASRGQLNTEAFF	TGTGCCAGCAGAGGACAGTTGAACACTGAAGCTTTCTTT
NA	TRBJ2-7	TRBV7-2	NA	CASSRGRGGEQYF	TGTGCCAGCAGCCGAGGTAGGGGTGGGGAGCAGTACTTC
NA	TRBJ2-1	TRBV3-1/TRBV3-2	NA	CASSQWSDGSYNEQFF	TGTGCCAGCAGCCAGTGGTCCGACGGATCCTACAATGAGCAGTTCTTC
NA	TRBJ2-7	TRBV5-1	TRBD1	CASSRAKSTGDYEQYF	TGCGCCAGCAGTCGCGCGAAATCGACAGGGGACTACGAGCAGTACTTC
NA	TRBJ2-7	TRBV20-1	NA	CSASLRSQGRYEQYF	TGCAGTGCTAGTTTGCGTAGTCAGGGTAGATACGAGCAGTACTTC
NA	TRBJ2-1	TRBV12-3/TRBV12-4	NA	CASSLSSNNEQFF	TGTGCCAGCAGTTTATCTAGCAACAATGAGCAGTTCTTC
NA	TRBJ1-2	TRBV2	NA	CASSEDRPYGYTF	TGTGCCAGCAGTGAGGACAGACCCTATGGCTACACCTTC
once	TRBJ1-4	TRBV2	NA	CASSPRAPLGQLFF	TGTGCCAGCAGCCCACGGGCGCCGTTGGGGCAACTGTTTTTT
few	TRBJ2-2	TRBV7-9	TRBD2	CASSLISGSVGELFF	TGTGCCAGCAGCTTGATAAGCGGGAGTGTCGGGGAGCTGTTTTTT
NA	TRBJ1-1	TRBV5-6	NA	CASSPSRVTEAFF	TGTGCCAGCAGCCCGTCCCGGGTGACTGAAGCTTTCTTT
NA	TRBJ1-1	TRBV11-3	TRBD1	CASRHTGGTEAFF	TGTGCCAGCAGACATACAGGGGGCACTGAAGCTTTCTTT
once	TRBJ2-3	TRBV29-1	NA	CSVGVGGAPTDTQYF	TGCAGCGTGGGGGTCGGAGGGGCTCCCACAGATACGCAGTATTTT
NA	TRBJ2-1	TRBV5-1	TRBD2	CASSPGTSGINEQFF	TGCGCCAGCAGCCCTGGGACTAGCGGGATCAATGAGCAGTTCTTC
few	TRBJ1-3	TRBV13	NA	CASSFGQPSSGNTIYF	TGTGCCAGCAGCTTCGGACAGCCGAGCTCTGGAAACACCATATATTTT
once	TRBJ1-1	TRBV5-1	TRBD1	CASSPGDRGSEAFF	TGCGCCAGCAGCCCAGGGGACAGGGGGTCTGAAGCTTTCTTT
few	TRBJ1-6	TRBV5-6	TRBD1	CASSPTGTGRSPLHF	TGTGCCAGCAGCCCAACCGGGACAGGGCGCTCACCCCTCCACTTT
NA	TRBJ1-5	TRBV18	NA	CASSPAVEGGRNQPQHF	TGTGCCAGCTCACCCGCGGTGGAGGGCGGGCGCAATCAGCCCCAGCATTTT
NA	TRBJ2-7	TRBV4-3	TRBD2	CASSQEQEREGSYEQYF	TGCGCCAGCAGCCAAGAGCAGGAGCGGGAGGGCTCCTACGAGCAGTACTTC
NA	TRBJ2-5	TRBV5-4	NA	CASSFSPQETQYF	TGTGCCAGCAGCTTCTCCCCCCAAGAGACCCAGTACTTC
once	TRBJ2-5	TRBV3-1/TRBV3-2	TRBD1	CASSLHRQGTETQYF	TGTGCCAGCAGCCTACACAGACAGGGAACAGAGACCCAGTACTTC
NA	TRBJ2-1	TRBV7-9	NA	CASSLSLAGSYNEQFF	TGTGCCAGCAGCTTATCCCTCGCGGGGTCCTACAATGAGCAGTTCTTC
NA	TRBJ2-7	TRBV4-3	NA	CASSPRGGPSYEQYF	TGCGCCAGCAGCCCCCGCGGGGGCCCTTCCTACGAGCAGTACTTC
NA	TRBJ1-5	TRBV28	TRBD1	CASRRTGGGNQPQHF	TGTGCCAGCAGGCGGACAGGGGGCGGCAATCAGCCCCAGCATTTT
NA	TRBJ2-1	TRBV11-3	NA	CASRAQTDSYNEQFF	TGTGCCAGCAGGGCGCAAACGGACTCCTACAATGAGCAGTTCTTC
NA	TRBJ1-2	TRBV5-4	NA	CASRPGRGANYGYTF	TGTGCCAGCAGGCCCGGAAGAGGAGCTAACTATGGCTACACCTTC
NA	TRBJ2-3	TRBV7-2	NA	CASSLVRDDTDTQYF	TGTGCCAGCAGCTTAGTGCGGGACGACACAGATACGCAGTATTTT
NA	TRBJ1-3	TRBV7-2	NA	CASRLGGAGNTIYF	TGTGCCAGCAGATTGGGGGGGGCCGGAAACACCATATATTTT
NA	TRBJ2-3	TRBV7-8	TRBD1	CASSFRQGADTQYF	TGTGCCAGCAGCTTTCGACAGGGCGCAGATACGCAGTATTTT
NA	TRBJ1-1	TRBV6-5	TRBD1	CASRLQGMNTEAFF	TGTGCCAGCAGACTACAGGGGATGAACACTGAAGCTTTCTTT
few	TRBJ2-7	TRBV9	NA	CASSSGEPYEQYF	TGTGCCAGCAGCTCCGGGGAACCCTACGAGCAGTACTTC
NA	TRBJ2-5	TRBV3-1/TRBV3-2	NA	CASSQPSRTPTQYF	TGTGCCAGCAGCCAGCCCTCGAGGACCCCTACCCAGTACTTC
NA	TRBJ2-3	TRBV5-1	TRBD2	CASSLMGLAGYTDTQYF	TGCGCCAGCAGCTTGATGGGACTAGCGGGCTACACAGATACGCAGTATTTT